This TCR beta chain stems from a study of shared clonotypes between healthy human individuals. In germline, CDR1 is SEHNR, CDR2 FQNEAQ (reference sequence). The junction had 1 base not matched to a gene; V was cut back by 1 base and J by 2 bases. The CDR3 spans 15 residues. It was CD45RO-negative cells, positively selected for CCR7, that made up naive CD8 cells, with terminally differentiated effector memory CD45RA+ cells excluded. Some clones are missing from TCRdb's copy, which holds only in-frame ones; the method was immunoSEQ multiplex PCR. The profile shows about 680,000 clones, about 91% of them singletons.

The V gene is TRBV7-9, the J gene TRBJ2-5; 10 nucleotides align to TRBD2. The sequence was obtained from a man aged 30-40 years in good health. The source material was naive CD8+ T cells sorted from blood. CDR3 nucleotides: TGTGCCAGCAGCTTAGAGACTAGCGGGCAAGAGACCCAGTACTTC. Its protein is CASSLETSGQETQYF. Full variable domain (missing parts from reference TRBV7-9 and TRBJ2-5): DTGVSQNPRHKITKRGQNVTFRCDPISEHNRLYWYRQTLGQGPEFLTYFQNEAQLEKSRLLSDRFSAERPKGSFSTLEIQRTEQGDSAMYLCASSLETSGQETQYFGPGTRLLVL.